Listed below are T cell receptor beta chains from one sample, sequenced in a study of T cell changes during pregnancy in multiple sclerosis. The protocol was immunoSEQ multiplex PCR, while the TCRdb copy is restricted to in-frame clones and leaves out a portion. Of 79,000 or so clones detected, approximately 90% appear once; the ten largest clones hold roughly 2%. The material sequenced was peripheral blood, taken in the first trimester of pregnancy. The receptors shown here come from a female donor in good health, enrolled as a control in a pregnancy study. Both conserved end residues are part of each CDR3. A D gene is named only where the DNA matches it firmly. Rows may omit the clone size; those that give it use once, few, many or a size class.

J: TRBJ2-5
D: TRBD2
size: once
V: TRBV7-2
DNA: TGTGCCAGCAGCTTCACGTCTAGCGGGGGGGCGAGGGAGACCCAGTACTTC
CDR3: CASSFTSSGGARETQYF

J: TRBJ2-1
D: TRBD2
size: -
V: TRBV7-2
DNA: TGTGCCAGCAGCATACAAAGCGGGGCCCGCTCCTACAATGAGCAGTTCTTC
CDR3: CASSIQSGARSYNEQFF

J: TRBJ1-5
D: -
size: once
V: TRBV7-8
DNA: TGTGCCAGCAGCTCCATGACCCGGACAGTGTACAATCAGCCCCAGCATTTT
CDR3: CASSSMTRTVYNQPQHF

J: TRBJ2-2
D: TRBD2
size: -
V: TRBV5-1
DNA: TGCGCCAGCAGCACACTAGCGGATACCGGGGAGCTGTTTTTT
CDR3: CASSTLADTGELFF

J: TRBJ2-2
D: -
size: -
V: TRBV4-2
DNA: TGTGCCAGCAGCCAAGATAGGAGGAGCACCGGGGAGCTGTTTTTT
CDR3: CASSQDRRSTGELFF

J: TRBJ2-2
D: TRBD2
size: -
V: TRBV19
DNA: TGTGCCAGCCAGCGGGGGTCCACCGGGGAGCTGTTTTTT
CDR3: CASQRGSTGELFF

J: TRBJ2-7
D: -
size: -
V: TRBV19
DNA: TGTGCCAGTAGTGGAGGGGCCCACGAGCAGTACTTC
CDR3: CASSGGAHEQYF

J: TRBJ1-2
D: -
size: -
V: TRBV7-9
DNA: TGTGCCAGCAGCCCAGTGAACTATGGCTACACCTTC
CDR3: CASSPVNYGYTF

J: TRBJ2-5
D: TRBD1
size: -
V: TRBV4-3
DNA: TGCGCCAGCAGCCTAAGACAGGGAATTTGGGAGACCCAGTACTTC
CDR3: CASSLRQGIWETQYF

J: TRBJ2-7
D: -
size: -
V: TRBV10-3
DNA: TGTGCCATCAGTGAGCAAGGACAGAGCTACGAGCAGTACTTC
CDR3: CAISEQGQSYEQYF

J: TRBJ1-6
D: -
size: -
V: TRBV30
DNA: TGTGCCTGGACTCGACAAGAAAGTTCACCCCTCCACTTT
CDR3: CAWTRQESSPLHF

J: TRBJ2-7
D: TRBD1
size: -
V: TRBV19
DNA: TGTGCCAGTAGTCCTCGGGACAGCGGAGCCTACGAGCAGTACTTC
CDR3: CASSPRDSGAYEQYF

J: TRBJ2-1
D: TRBD2
size: -
V: TRBV18
DNA: TGTGCCAGCTCACAGAAAGCGGGGTTCGACAATGAGCAGTTCTTC
CDR3: CASSQKAGFDNEQFF

J: TRBJ2-2
D: -
size: -
V: TRBV7-6
DNA: TGTGCCAGCAGCTTGGGTCGGGAGAGCACCGGGGAGCTGTTTTTT
CDR3: CASSLGRESTGELFF

J: TRBJ1-2
D: -
size: once
V: TRBV5-4
DNA: TGTGCCAGCAGCTTGGCGGGCCTGGGGCGGAACTATGGCTACACCTTC
CDR3: CASSLAGLGRNYGYTF

J: TRBJ2-1
D: -
size: -
V: TRBV7-2
DNA: TGTGCCAGCAGCTTAGGGGTAGCTCCCAATGAGCAGTTCTTC
CDR3: CASSLGVAPNEQFF

J: TRBJ1-1
D: -
size: -
V: TRBV7-9
DNA: TGTGCCAGCAGTTCGGAGACGAACACTGAAGCTTTCTTT
CDR3: CASSSETNTEAFF

J: TRBJ2-2
D: TRBD1
size: -
V: TRBV7-2
DNA: TGTGCCAGCAGCTTATTAGGCGTCAGGGGGTTCGAGAACACCGGGGAGCTGTTTTTT
CDR3: CASSLLGVRGFENTGELFF

J: TRBJ2-7
D: TRBD1
size: -
V: TRBV5-1
DNA: TGCGCCAGCAGCCGCCCGGCGGACAGGGACTCCTACGAGCAGTACTTC
CDR3: CASSRPADRDSYEQYF

J: TRBJ2-1
D: -
size: once
V: TRBV27
DNA: TGTGCCAGCAGTTCCTCGGGTGAGCAGTTCTTC
CDR3: CASSSSGEQFF

J: TRBJ1-2
D: -
size: once
V: TRBV7-9
DNA: TGTGCCAGCAGCTTAGTGGGGGGATCCGGCTACACCTTC
CDR3: CASSLVGGSGYTF

J: TRBJ2-7
D: TRBD1
size: once
V: TRBV28
DNA: TGTGCCAGCAGTTTATGGTCGGGACAGGGCTACGAGCAGTACTTC
CDR3: CASSLWSGQGYEQYF

J: TRBJ2-1
D: TRBD2
size: -
V: TRBV2
DNA: TGTGCCAGCAGTGTGGGACTAGCCTCCAGCAATGAGCAGTTCTTC
CDR3: CASSVGLASSNEQFF

J: TRBJ1-1
D: TRBD1
size: -
V: TRBV9
DNA: TGTGCCAGCAGCGTAGTAGGTGAGACAGGGACCTTTAACACTGAAGCTTTCTTT
CDR3: CASSVVGETGTFNTEAFF

J: TRBJ1-1
D: TRBD1
size: -
V: TRBV9
DNA: TGTGCCAGCAGCGTAGCGGGGGACAGGGAAACTGAAGCTTTCTTT
CDR3: CASSVAGDRETEAFF

J: TRBJ1-2
D: TRBD1
size: -
V: TRBV4-2
DNA: TGTGCCAGCAGTCAGGGACAGGCTAACTATGGCTACACCTTC
CDR3: CASSQGQANYGYTF

J: TRBJ2-3
D: TRBD2
size: -
V: TRBV7-2
DNA: TGTGCCAGCAGCGAAGCGGGGCCAATCACAGATACGCAGTATTTT
CDR3: CASSEAGPITDTQYF

J: TRBJ1-2
D: -
size: -
V: TRBV9
DNA: TGTGCCAGCAGCCCCGGACAGTCCGTAGGGGGCTACACCTTC
CDR3: CASSPGQSVGGYTF

J: TRBJ2-5
D: TRBD1
size: -
V: TRBV19
DNA: TGTGCCAGTAGTATACCCGGGACAGTCAATGGGACCCAGTACTTC
CDR3: CASSIPGTVNGTQYF

J: TRBJ2-5
D: TRBD1
size: -
V: TRBV9
DNA: TGTGCCAGCAGCGTAGGGGAGACCGGGACAGGCTTAGAGACCCAGTACTTC
CDR3: CASSVGETGTGLETQYF

J: TRBJ1-3
D: -
size: -
V: TRBV7-9
DNA: TGTGCCAGCAGACCCGGGGGATCTGGAAACACCATATATTTT
CDR3: CASRPGGSGNTIYF

J: TRBJ1-1
D: TRBD1
size: -
V: TRBV18
DNA: TGTGCCAGCTCGCCGGGACAGGGTATGAACACTGAAGCTTTCTTT
CDR3: CASSPGQGMNTEAFF

J: TRBJ2-7
D: -
size: -
V: TRBV7-2
DNA: TGTGCCAGCAGAGCAGGGGGGAAGACCTACGAGCAGTACTTC
CDR3: CASRAGGKTYEQYF

J: TRBJ2-2
D: -
size: -
V: TRBV5-6
DNA: TGTGCCAGCAGCTTGTACAGGTCGAACACCGGGGAGCTGTTTTTT
CDR3: CASSLYRSNTGELFF

J: TRBJ2-3
D: TRBD2
size: once
V: TRBV7-2
DNA: TGTGCCAGCAGCACCTCGGGGGGGGACACAGATACGCAGTATTTT
CDR3: CASSTSGGDTDTQYF

J: TRBJ2-5
D: -
size: -
V: TRBV4-3
DNA: TGCGCCAGCAGCCAAGATCGGTCCCACCAAGAGACCCAGTACTTC
CDR3: CASSQDRSHQETQYF

J: TRBJ1-2
D: -
size: few
V: TRBV12-5
DNA: TGTGCTAGTGGTTTGGACCCCGGAGGGAATGGCTACACCTTC
CDR3: CASGLDPGGNGYTF

J: TRBJ2-1
D: TRBD2
size: -
V: TRBV18
DNA: TGTGCCAGCTCACCCGCGGGACGAAGCGGGGATCAGTTCTTC
CDR3: CASSPAGRSGDQFF

J: TRBJ1-1
D: -
size: once
V: TRBV7-2
DNA: TGTGCCAGCAGCACCCGTCCGGGGACTGAAGCTTTCTTT
CDR3: CASSTRPGTEAFF

J: TRBJ1-6
D: -
size: -
V: TRBV11-3
DNA: TGTGCCAGCAGCGCGGGACTGGGACCAACACCCCTCCACTTT
CDR3: CASSAGLGPTPLHF

J: TRBJ2-7
D: TRBD1
size: -
V: TRBV30
DNA: TGTGCCTGGGGGACAGGACTCACCTACGAGCAGTACTTC
CDR3: CAWGTGLTYEQYF

J: TRBJ1-1
D: -
size: once
V: TRBV29-1
DNA: TGCAGCGCCCGAATATGGGCGAACACTGAAGCTTTCTTT
CDR3: CSARIWANTEAFF

J: TRBJ1-2
D: -
size: -
V: TRBV7-9
DNA: TGTGCCAGCAGCTTAGGGAGCGGTGACTATGGCTACACCTTC
CDR3: CASSLGSGDYGYTF

J: TRBJ2-4
D: -
size: once
V: TRBV5-1
DNA: TGCGCCAGCAGCTTGGGTGGGGAGTTAGCCAAAAACATTCAGTACTTC
CDR3: CASSLGGELAKNIQYF

J: TRBJ1-5
D: -
size: -
V: TRBV11-3
DNA: TGTGCCAGCAGCCAATGGACTGGGAAGAGTCAGCCCCAGCATTTT
CDR3: CASSQWTGKSQPQHF

J: TRBJ2-1
D: TRBD2
size: -
V: TRBV13
DNA: TGTGCCAGCAGCTTACAAGCGGGGGGGCGTAATGAGCAGTTCTTC
CDR3: CASSLQAGGRNEQFF

J: TRBJ1-3
D: -
size: -
V: TRBV7-2
DNA: TGTGCCAGCAGCTTAGCCCCGGTCTCTGGAAACACCATATATTTT
CDR3: CASSLAPVSGNTIYF

J: TRBJ1-6
D: -
size: -
V: TRBV28
DNA: TGTGCCAGCAGTCCCCACAGAAAGAATTCACCCCTCCACTTT
CDR3: CASSPHRKNSPLHF

J: TRBJ1-2
D: -
size: -
V: TRBV21-1
DNA: TGTGCCAGCAGCAACGTAACCGGACAGGGGCCCTATGGCTACACCTTC
CDR3: CASSNVTGQGPYGYTF

J: TRBJ1-1
D: -
size: -
V: TRBV20-1
DNA: TGCAGTGCCGGAGGGAACACTGAAGCTTTCTTT
CDR3: CSAGGNTEAFF

J: TRBJ2-6
D: TRBD1
size: -
V: TRBV4-3
DNA: TGCGCCAGCAGCCAGACCGGGACAGTTCCCTCTGGGGCCAACGTCCTGACTTTC
CDR3: CASSQTGTVPSGANVLTF

J: TRBJ1-4
D: -
size: -
V: TRBV5-6
DNA: TGTGCCAGCAGCTTGGCTTGGAGGACTAATGAAAAACTGTTTTTT
CDR3: CASSLAWRTNEKLFF

J: TRBJ2-3
D: TRBD1
size: -
V: TRBV11-3
DNA: TGTGCCAGCAGCCTAGGGGGACAGGCCAGCACAGATACGCAGTATTTT
CDR3: CASSLGGQASTDTQYF

J: TRBJ2-5
D: -
size: -
V: TRBV5-5
DNA: TGTGCCAGCCTGAGGGAGGACCCGGCGGAGACCCAGTACTTC
CDR3: CASLREDPAETQYF

J: TRBJ1-4
D: -
size: -
V: TRBV4-3
DNA: TGCGCCAGCAGCCAAGATGTCGGGCGGGGAGACCTTCGGGAAAAACTGTTTTTT
CDR3: CASSQDVGRGDLREKLFF